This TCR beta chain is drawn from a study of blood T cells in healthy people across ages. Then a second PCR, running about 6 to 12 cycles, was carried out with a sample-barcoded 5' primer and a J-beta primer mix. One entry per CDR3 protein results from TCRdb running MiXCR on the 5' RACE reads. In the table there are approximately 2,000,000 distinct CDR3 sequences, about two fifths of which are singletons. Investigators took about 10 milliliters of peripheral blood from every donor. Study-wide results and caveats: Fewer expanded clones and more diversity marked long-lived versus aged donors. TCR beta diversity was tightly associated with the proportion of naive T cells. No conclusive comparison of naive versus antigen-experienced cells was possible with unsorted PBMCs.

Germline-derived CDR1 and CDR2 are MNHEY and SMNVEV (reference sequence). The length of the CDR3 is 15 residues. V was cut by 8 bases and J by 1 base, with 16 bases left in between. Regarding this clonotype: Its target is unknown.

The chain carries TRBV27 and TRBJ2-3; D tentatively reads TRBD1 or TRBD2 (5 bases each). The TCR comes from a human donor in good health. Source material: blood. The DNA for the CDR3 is TGTGCCAGCGACCCTGGGGGTGGCGGCACAGATACGCAGTATTTT. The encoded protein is CASDPGGGGTDTQYF.